Detailed here is one TCR beta chain. No antigen is known for it. This record belongs to a study of PD-1 blockade in mismatch repair-deficient tumors. Mismatch repair deficiency was confirmed in all patients, by PCR or immunohistochemistry. Study conclusions and caveats: Rapid post-treatment expansion, then contraction, generally preceding radiologic response, marked tumor-resident clones.

The CDR3 sequence is 16 residues long. CDR1 is SGHNT, CDR2 YENEEA, per germline. V gave up 0 bases and J gave up 4 bases, with 13 bases separating them. Sequencing used immunoSEQ multiplex PCR; TCRdb keeps in-frame clones, though not all of them. The data hold under 150,000 clones, with about 86% observed a single time. The sequencing used peripheral blood, collected 44 weeks after starting pembrolizumab. The receptor was isolated from an adult with mismatch repair-deficient cancer. V usage is TRBV11-3 and J usage is TRBJ2-1, with D maybe TRBD2 (6 bases). The chain's CDR3 is CASSLDPAGPYNEQFF. The CDR3, as DNA: TGTGCCAGCAGCTTAGATCCGGCGGGACCTTACAATGAGCAGTTCTTC. The whole variable domain, filled in from reference TRBV11-3 and TRBJ2-1, reads EAGVVQSPRYKIIEKKQPVAFWCNPISGHNTLYWYLQNLGQGPELLIRYENEEAVDDSQLPKDRFSAERLKGVDSTLKIQPAELGDSAVYLCASSLDPAGPYNEQFFGPGTRLTVL.